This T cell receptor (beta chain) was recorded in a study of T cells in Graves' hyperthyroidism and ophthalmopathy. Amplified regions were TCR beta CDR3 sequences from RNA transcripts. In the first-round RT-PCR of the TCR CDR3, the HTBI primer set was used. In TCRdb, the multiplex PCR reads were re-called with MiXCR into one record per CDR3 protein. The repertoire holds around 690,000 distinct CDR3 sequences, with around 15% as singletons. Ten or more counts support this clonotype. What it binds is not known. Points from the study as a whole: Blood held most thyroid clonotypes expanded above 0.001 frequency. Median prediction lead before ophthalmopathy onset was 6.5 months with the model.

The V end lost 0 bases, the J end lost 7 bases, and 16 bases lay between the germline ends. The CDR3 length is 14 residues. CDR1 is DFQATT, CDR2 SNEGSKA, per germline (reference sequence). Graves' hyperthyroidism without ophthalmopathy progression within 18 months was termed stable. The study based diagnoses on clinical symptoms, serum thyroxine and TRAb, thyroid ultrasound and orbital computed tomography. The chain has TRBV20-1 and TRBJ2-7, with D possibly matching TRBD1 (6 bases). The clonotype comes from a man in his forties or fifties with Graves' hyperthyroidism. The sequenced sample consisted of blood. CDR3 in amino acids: CSARDLQGHGEQYF. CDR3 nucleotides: TGCAGTGCTAGAGATCTCCAGGGACACGGAGAGCAGTACTTC.